This TCR beta chain came from a study of human T cells and chemical hapten exposure. Turning to the study itself: An approximately 2 cm by approximately 2 cm inner upper arm patch received 2% DPC for sensitization. Alopecia universalis, totalis or areata was present in patients who were mostly female. Study-level findings and limits: TCRs at a frequency above 1 in 1000 stayed unchanged with DPC sensitization.

This clonotype appeared many times. What it binds is unknown. Time point defined: patch test 2, 6 weeks after DPC sensitization. Treatment specified: therapeutic diphenylcyclopropenone sensitization with weekly scalp DPC. TCRdb ran MiXCR on the RACE reads and lists one entry per CDR3 protein. The table includes over 60,000 distinct CDR3 sequences, around 10% detected once. This TCR came from a woman in her 50s with alopecia areata. Some clones in this sample may be carry-over from other donors' samples. The source was whole blood, collected in connection with sensitization to the hapten diphenylcyclopropenone (DPC).

CDR3 bases: TGTGCCGGAGGAGGTTATAGCAATCAGCCCCAGCATTTT. It encodes CAGGGYSNQPQHF. The chain has TRBV28 and TRBJ1-5; the D is unclear. Germline V gene data show CDR1 as MDHEN and CDR2 as SYDVKM. Trimming removed 11 bases at V and 0 bases at J, with 11 bases between. This CDR3 is built from 13 residues.